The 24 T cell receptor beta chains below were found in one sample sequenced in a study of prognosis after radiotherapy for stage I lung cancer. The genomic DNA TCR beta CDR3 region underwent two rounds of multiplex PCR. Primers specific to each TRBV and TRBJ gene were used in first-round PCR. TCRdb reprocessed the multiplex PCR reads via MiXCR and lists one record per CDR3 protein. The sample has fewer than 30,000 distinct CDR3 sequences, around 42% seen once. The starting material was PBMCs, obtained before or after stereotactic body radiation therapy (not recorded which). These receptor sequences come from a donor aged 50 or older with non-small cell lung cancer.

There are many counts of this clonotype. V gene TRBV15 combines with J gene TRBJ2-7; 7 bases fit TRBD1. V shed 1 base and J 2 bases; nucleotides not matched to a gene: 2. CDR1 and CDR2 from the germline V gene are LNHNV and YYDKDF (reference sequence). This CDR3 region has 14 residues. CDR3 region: CATSRAGQTYEQYF. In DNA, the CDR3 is TGTGCCACCAGCAGAGCGGGACAGACCTACGAGCAGTACTTC.

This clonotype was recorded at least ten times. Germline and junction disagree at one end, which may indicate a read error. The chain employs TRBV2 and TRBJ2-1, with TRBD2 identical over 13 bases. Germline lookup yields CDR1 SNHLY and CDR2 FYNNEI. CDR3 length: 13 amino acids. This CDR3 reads CASREGLAGDQFF. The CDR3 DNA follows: TGTGCCAGCAGAGAAGGACTAGCGGGAGATCAGTTCTTC.

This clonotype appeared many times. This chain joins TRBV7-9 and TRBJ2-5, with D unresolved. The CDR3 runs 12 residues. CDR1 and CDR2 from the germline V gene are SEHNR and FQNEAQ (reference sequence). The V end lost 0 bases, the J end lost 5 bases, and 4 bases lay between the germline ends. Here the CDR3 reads CASSLASETQYF. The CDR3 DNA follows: TGTGCCAGCAGCTTAGCGAGCGAGACCCAGTACTTC.

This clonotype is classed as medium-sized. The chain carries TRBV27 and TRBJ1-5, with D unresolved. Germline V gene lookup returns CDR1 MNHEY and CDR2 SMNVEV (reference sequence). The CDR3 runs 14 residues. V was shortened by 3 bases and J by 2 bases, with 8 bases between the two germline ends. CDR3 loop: CASSLAGGNQPQHF. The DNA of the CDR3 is TGTGCCAGCAGTTTGGCAGGTGGCAATCAGCCCCAGCATTTT.

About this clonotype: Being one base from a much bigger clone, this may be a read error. The CDR3 is CASTSLAKNIRYF. CDR3 DNA: TGTGCCAGCACTTCTCTAGCCAAAAACATTCGGTACTTC. The chain combines TRBV6-4 with TRBJ2-4, with D possibly TRBD2 on 5 matching bases. Per the germline V gene, CDR1 is MRHNA and CDR2 is SNTAGT. CDR3 length equals 13 residues.

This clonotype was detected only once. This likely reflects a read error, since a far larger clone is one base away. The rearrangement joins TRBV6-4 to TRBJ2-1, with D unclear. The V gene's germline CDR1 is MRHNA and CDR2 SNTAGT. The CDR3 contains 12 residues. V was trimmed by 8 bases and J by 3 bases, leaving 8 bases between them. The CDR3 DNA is TGTGCCAGCTCGTGTGGCTACAATGAGCAGTTCTTC. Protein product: CASSCGYNEQFF.

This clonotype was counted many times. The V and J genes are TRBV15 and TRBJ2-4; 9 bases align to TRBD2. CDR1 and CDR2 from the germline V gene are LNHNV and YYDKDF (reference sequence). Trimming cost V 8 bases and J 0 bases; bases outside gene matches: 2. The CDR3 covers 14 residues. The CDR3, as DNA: TGTGCCACCTCGACTAGCGGAGCCAAAAACATTCAGTACTTC. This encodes CATSTSGAKNIQYF.

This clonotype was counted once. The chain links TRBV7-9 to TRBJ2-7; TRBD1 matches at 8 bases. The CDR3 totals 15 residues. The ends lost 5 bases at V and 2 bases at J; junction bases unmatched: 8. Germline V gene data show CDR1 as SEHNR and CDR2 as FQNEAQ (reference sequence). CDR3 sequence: CASSVKTGEAYEQYF. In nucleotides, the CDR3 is TGTGCCAGCAGCGTAAAGACAGGGGAGGCCTACGAGCAGTACTTC. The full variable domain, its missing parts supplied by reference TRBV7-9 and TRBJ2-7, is DTGVSQNPRHKITKRGQNVTFRCDPISEHNRLYWYRQTLGQGPEFLTYFQNEAQLEKSRLLSDRFSAERPKGSFSTLEIQRTEQGDSAMYLCASSVKTGEAYEQYFGPGTRLTVT.

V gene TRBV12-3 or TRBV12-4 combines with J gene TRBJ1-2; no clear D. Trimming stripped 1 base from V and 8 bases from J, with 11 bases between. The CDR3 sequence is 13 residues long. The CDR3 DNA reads TGTGCCAGCAGTTTAGGTCTCAGTCGGGGCTACACCTTC. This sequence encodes CASSLGLSRGYTF.

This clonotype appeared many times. The DNA for the CDR3 is TGTGCCAGCACCCACACACTAGCGGGTAAGAGCTCCTACGAGCAGTACTTC. It specifies CASTHTLAGKSSYEQYF. The rearrangement links TRBV11-2 to TRBJ2-7; 9 bases agree with TRBD2. V was pared by 7 bases and J by 0 bases, with 13 bases of the junction left unmatched. The CDR3 sequence is 17 residues long. Per germline, CDR1 SGHAT and CDR2 FQNNGV.

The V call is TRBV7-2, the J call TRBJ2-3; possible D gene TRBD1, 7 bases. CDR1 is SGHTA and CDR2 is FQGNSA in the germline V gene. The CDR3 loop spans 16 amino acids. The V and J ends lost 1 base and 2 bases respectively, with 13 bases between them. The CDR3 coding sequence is TGTGCCAGCAGCTTAGAGGCAGGGGGGCCCACAGATACGCAGTATTTT. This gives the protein CASSLEAGGPTDTQYF.

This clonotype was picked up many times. The DNA for the CDR3 is TGTGCCAGCAGCTTAGTAGGGGTCACAGATACGCAGTATTTT. Translating gives CASSLVGVTDTQYF. The rearrangement joins TRBV11-2 to TRBJ2-3; TRBD1 might be the D (5 bases). CDR1 and CDR2 from the germline V gene are SGHAT and FQNNGV. This CDR3 has 14 residues. The V end lost 1 base, the J end lost 2 bases, and 7 bases lay between the germline ends.

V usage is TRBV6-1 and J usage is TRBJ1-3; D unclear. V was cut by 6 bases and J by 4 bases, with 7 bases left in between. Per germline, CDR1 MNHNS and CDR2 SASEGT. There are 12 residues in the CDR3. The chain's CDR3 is CASSPRGNTIYF. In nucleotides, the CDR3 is TGTGCCAGCAGCCCCAGAGGAAACACCATATATTTT.

DNA for the CDR3: TGCAGTGCTAGAGATCCCCGGGGCACTGAAGCTTTCTTT. It specifies CSARDPRGTEAFF. This chain joins TRBV20-1 and TRBJ1-1; D gene uncertain. V was shortened by 0 bases and J by 4 bases, with 9 bases between the two germline ends. Per germline, CDR1 DFQATT and CDR2 SNEGSKA (reference sequence). The CDR3 runs to 13 residues.

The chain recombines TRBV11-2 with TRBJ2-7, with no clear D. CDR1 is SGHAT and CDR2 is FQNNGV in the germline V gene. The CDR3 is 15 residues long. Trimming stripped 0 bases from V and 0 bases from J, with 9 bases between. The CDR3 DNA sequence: TGTGCCAGCAGCTTAGACGTGTTCGACTCCTACGAGCAGTACTTC. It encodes CASSLDVFDSYEQYF.

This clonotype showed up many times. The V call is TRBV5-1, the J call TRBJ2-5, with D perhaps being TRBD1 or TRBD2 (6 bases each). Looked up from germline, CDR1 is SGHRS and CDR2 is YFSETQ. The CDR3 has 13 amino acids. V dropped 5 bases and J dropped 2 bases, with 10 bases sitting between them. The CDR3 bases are TGCGCCAGCAGTTGGGGGGCACAAGAGACCCAGTACTTC. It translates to CASSWGAQETQYF.

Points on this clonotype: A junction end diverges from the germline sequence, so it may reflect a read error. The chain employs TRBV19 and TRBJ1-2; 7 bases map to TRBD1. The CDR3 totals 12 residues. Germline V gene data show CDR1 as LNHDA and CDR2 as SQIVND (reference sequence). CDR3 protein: CASSISGQLVSF. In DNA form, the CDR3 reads TGTGCCAGTAGTATATCGGGACAGTTAGTCTCCTTC.

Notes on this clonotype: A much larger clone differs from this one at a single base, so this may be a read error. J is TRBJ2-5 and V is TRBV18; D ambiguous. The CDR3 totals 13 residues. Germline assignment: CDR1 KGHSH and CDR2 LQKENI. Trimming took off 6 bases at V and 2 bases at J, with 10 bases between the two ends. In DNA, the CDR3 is TGTGCCAGCTCCCTTGAATTACAAGAGACCCAGTACTTC. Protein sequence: CASSLELQETQYF.

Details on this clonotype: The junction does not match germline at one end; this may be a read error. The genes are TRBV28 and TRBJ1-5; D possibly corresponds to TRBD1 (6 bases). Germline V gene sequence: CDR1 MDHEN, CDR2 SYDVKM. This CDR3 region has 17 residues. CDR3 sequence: CSSSYGGTWGTNQPQHF. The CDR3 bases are TGTTCCAGCAGTTACGGCGGGACATGGGGCACCAATCAGCCCCAGCATTTT.

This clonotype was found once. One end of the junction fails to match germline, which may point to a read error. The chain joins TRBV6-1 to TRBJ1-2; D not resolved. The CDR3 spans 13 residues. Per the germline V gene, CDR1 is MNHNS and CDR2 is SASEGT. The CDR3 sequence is CAISPQEFGCYTF. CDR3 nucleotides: TGTGCCATCAGTCCCCAGGAATTTGGTTGCTACACCTTC.

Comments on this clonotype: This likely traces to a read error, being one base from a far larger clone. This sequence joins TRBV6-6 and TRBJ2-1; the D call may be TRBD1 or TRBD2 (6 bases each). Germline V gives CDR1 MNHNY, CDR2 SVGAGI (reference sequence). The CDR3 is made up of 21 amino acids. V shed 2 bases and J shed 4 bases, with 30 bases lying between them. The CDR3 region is CASSYPGQQKGGKAGYNEQFF. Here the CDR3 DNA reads TGTGCCAGCAGTTACCCGGGGCAGCAGAAGGGGGGTAAAGCTGGGTACAATGAGCAGTTCTTC.

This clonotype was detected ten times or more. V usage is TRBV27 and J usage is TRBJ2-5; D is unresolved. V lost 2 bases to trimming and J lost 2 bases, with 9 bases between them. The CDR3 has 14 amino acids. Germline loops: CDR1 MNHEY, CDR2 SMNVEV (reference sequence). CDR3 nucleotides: TGTGCCAGCAGTTTAGTGGACGGGCAAGAGACCCAGTACTTC. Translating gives CASSLVDGQETQYF.

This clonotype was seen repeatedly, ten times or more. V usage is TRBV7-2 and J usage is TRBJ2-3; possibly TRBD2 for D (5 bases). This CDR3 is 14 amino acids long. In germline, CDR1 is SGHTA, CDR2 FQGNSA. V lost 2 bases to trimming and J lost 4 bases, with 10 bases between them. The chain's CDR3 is CASSLTSRPDTQYF. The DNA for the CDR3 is TGTGCCAGCAGCTTAACTAGTAGGCCAGATACGCAGTATTTT.

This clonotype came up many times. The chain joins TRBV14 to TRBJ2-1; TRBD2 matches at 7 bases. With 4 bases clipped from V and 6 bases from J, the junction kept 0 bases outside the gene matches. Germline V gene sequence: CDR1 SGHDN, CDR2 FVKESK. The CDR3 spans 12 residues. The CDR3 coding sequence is TGTGCCAGCAGCCTAGCGGGCAATGAGCAGTTCTTC. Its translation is CASSLAGNEQFF.